These 31 T cell receptor beta chains were all obtained from the same sample, sequenced in a study of shared clonotypes between healthy human individuals. Produced via immunoSEQ multiplex PCR; TCRdb's table is partial and in-frame only. The sample yields over a million clones, 78% seen once. What was sequenced was memory CD4+ T cells from PBMCs. Subset specified: CD45RA-negative fraction. The receptor source for this set is a man aged 18 to 30 in good health. Some clones in this sample may be carry-over from other donors' samples.

This clone was found once. The gene calls are TRBV4-1 and TRBJ1-2; D may be TRBD1 (6 bases). Germline V gene data show CDR1 as MGHRA and CDR2 as YSYEKL. Trimming took off 1 base at V and 5 bases at J, with 14 bases between the two ends. CDR3 length: 15 amino acids. The CDR3 DNA follows: TGCGCCAGCAGCCAAGGCAGGGGAGGGTTATATGGCTACACCTTC. It encodes CASSQGRGGLYGYTF.

The chain couples TRBV4-1 to TRBJ1-1; 10 positions match TRBD1. Germline V lookup: CDR1 MGHRA, CDR2 YSYEKL. The V segment lost 0 bases and the J segment 3 bases; nucleotides outside the gene matches: 4. CDR3 length: 16 residues. CDR3: CASSQDAGQGYTEAFF. CDR3 nucleotides: TGCGCCAGCAGCCAAGACGCGGGACAGGGGTACACTGAAGCTTTCTTT.

This clone was seen only once. This rearrangement joins TRBV11-2 to TRBJ2-5; D is perhaps TRBD1 (5 bases). Germline CDR1 reads SGHAT; CDR2 reads FQNNGV. Trimming took off 1 base at V and 3 bases at J, with 12 bases between the two ends. The CDR3 length is 15 residues. As DNA, the CDR3 is TGTGCCAGCAGCTTAGGACAGACGATCGAAGAGACCCAGTACTTC. Its translation: CASSLGQTIEETQYF.

This clone appeared a few times. The chain couples TRBV19 to TRBJ1-5; a possible D gene is TRBD1 (6 bases). Germline V gene data show CDR1 as LNHDA and CDR2 as SQIVND (reference sequence). Trimming removed 1 base from V and 7 bases from J, with 17 bases in between. The CDR3 loop spans 16 amino acids. The CDR3 region has the DNA TGTGCCAGTAGTATAGTTGGGGGGGCCACCGGACAGCCCCAGCATTTT. Translated: CASSIVGGATGQPQHF.

The gene calls are TRBV27 and TRBJ1-4; D possibly corresponds to TRBD1 (6 bases). Trimming left V 6 bases short and J 3 bases short, with 14 bases between. This CDR3 has 15 residues. Germline assignment: CDR1 MNHEY and CDR2 SMNVEV (reference sequence). Written as DNA, the CDR3 is TGTGCCAGCAGAGGGGGTGTAACAGCTAATGAAAAACTGTTTTTT. Protein product: CASRGGVTANEKLFF.

This clone was counted a few times. The chain links TRBV4-1 to TRBJ1-4, with D unresolved. The V gene's germline CDR1 is MGHRA and CDR2 YSYEKL. The V end lost 5 bases, the J end lost 5 bases, and 9 bases lay between the germline ends. The CDR3 is made up of 13 amino acids. The CDR3 nucleotides are TGCGCCAGCAGCTACCGAACGAATGAAAAACTGTTTTTT. It codes for CASSYRTNEKLFF.

The chain couples TRBV18 to TRBJ1-5; a weak D match, TRBD1 (5 bases). CDR3 length: 14 amino acids. V shed 3 bases and J shed 7 bases, with 13 bases lying between them. Germline V gene data show CDR1 as KGHSH and CDR2 as LQKENI. The CDR3 DNA reads as TGTGCCAGCTCACCCGGCCGGAGGGGACAGCCCCAGCATTTT. Its protein product is CASSPGRRGQPQHF.

V gene TRBV5-1 combines with J gene TRBJ2-1; TRBD2 agrees at 7 bases. V was pared by 0 bases and J by 2 bases, with 5 bases of the junction left unmatched. This CDR3 region has 16 residues. Germline CDR1 and CDR2: SGHRS and YFSETQ. CDR3 nucleotide sequence: TGCGCCAGCAGCTTGGATGGCCTAGCGGCCTACAATGAGCAGTTCTTC. It encodes CASSLDGLAAYNEQFF.

This clone appeared many times. CDR3 sequence: CASSGGLAGGLYEQYF. CDR3 in DNA: TGCGCCAGCAGCGGGGGACTAGCGGGAGGGCTATACGAGCAGTACTTC. V is TRBV5-1 and J is TRBJ2-7; TRBD2 matches 16 bases. V gave up 4 bases and J gave up 4 bases; unmatched junction bases: 5. CDR1 and CDR2 (germline): SGHRS, YFSETQ. This CDR3 is built from 16 residues.

The CDR3, as DNA: TGCGCCAGCAGTGACGTCGGGGGTTGGGGGAGAACGGAGAATACGCAGTATTTT. Translating gives CASSDVGGWGRTENTQYF. The chain has TRBV10-2 and TRBJ2-3, with TRBD2 as a possible D gene (6 bases). The V end lost 3 bases, the J end lost 7 bases, and 26 bases lay between the germline ends. This CDR3 spans 18 amino acids. Germline V lookup: CDR1 WSHSY, CDR2 SAAADI.

This chain uses TRBV6-5 with TRBJ1-1; no definite D call. This CDR3 spans 13 amino acids. The V and J ends lost 4 bases and 6 bases respectively, with 12 bases between them. Per germline, CDR1 MNHEY and CDR2 SVGAGI. The CDR3 DNA sequence: TGTGCCAGCAGTTCCACGGACGGAGCTGAAGCTTTCTTT. This sequence encodes CASSSTDGAEAFF.

This chain connects TRBV6-5 to TRBJ1-5; no clear D. V lost 6 bases, J lost 1 base, and 13 bases lay in between. CDR1 is MNHEY and CDR2 is SVGAGI in the germline V gene. The CDR3 consists of 15 residues. The CDR3 nucleotides read TGTGCCAGCAGCCCGAGAACAGCCAGCAATCAGCCCCAGCATTTT. It yields the protein CASSPRTASNQPQHF.

This rearrangement joins TRBV5-1 to TRBJ1-3; 10 positions match TRBD1. The CDR3 runs to 19 residues. Germline loops: CDR1 SGHRS, CDR2 YFSETQ. Unmatched junction bases numbered 11, after V lost 0 bases and J lost 2 bases. CDR3 in DNA: TGCGCCAGCAGCTTGGGGCCCCGACAGGGGGCCTCGGCTGGAAACACCATATATTTT. This gives the protein CASSLGPRQGASAGNTIYF.

The J gene is TRBJ2-1, the V gene TRBV18; D possibly corresponds to TRBD2 (6 bases). Trimming cost V 3 bases and J 7 bases, with 16 bases left between them. Germline V gene lookup returns CDR1 KGHSH and CDR2 LQKENI. CDR3 size: 15 residues. The CDR3 protein is CASSPGRGFVNEQFF. The CDR3 bases are TGTGCCAGCTCACCGGGACGGGGGTTCGTGAATGAGCAGTTCTTC. Filled out from reference TRBV18 and TRBJ2-1, the complete variable domain reads NAGVMQNPRHLVRRRGQEARLRCSPMKGHSHVYWYRQLPEEGLKFMVYLQKENIIDESGMPKERFSAEFPKEGPSILRIQQVVRGDSAAYFCASSPGRGFVNEQFFGPGTRLTVL.

The CDR3 DNA reads as TGTGCCAGCAGCAAAGACAGGAAGTTGAGTCACGAGCAGTACTTC. Protein sequence: CASSKDRKLSHEQYF. The rearrangement joins TRBV21-1 to TRBJ2-7; no DNA check was done on the table's D call, TRBD1. TRBV21-1 is described as a pseudogene. This CDR3 is built from 15 residues.

The chain uses TRBV10-3 and TRBJ1-4; no reliable D call. V was shortened by 5 bases and J by 8 bases, with 9 bases between the two germline ends. The CDR3 is 12 amino acids. Germline V gene data show CDR1 as ENHRY and CDR2 as SYGVKD. The CDR3, as DNA: TGTGCCATCAGTAGCGAGGGCGAAAAACTGTTTTTT. As protein: CAISSEGEKLFF.

This clone was counted many times. V gene TRBV5-1 combines with J gene TRBJ1-1, with 8 positions matching TRBD1. The CDR3 loop spans 12 amino acids. Germline V gene lookup returns CDR1 SGHRS and CDR2 YFSETQ. With V trimmed by 7 bases and J by 9 bases, 8 bases remained unmatched. DNA for the CDR3: TGCGCCAGCGGGGCAGGGGGCTTGCAAGCTTTCTTT. It specifies CASGAGGLQAFF.

The rearrangement joins TRBV7-3 to TRBJ2-3, with TRBD2 matching over 7 bases. The CDR3 is 15 residues long. Trimming at V came to 6 bases and at J to 0 bases, leaving 6 bases not matched to a gene. From germline, CDR1 is SGHTA and CDR2 FQGTGA. The CDR3 here is CASRKSGTSTDTQYF. The CDR3 nucleotides are TGTGCCAGCAGGAAGAGCGGGACTAGCACAGATACGCAGTATTTT.

This clone has only one observation. This chain joins TRBV6-6 and TRBJ2-7, with 11 bases identical to TRBD1. The V segment lost 5 bases and the J segment 12 bases; nucleotides outside the gene matches: 6. The CDR3 totals 12 residues. CDR1 is MNHNY and CDR2 is SVGAGI in the germline V gene (reference sequence). The CDR3 sequence is CASSPRDRGGYF. The DNA of the CDR3 is TGTGCCAGCAGTCCCCGGGACAGGGGGGGGTACTTC.

The V gene is TRBV19, the J gene TRBJ1-2; a possible D gene is TRBD1 (5 bases). The germline CDR1 and CDR2 sequences are LNHDA and SQIVND (reference sequence). This CDR3 is 12 amino acids long. With 6 bases removed from V and 7 bases from J, the gap between germline ends came to 12 bases. The CDR3 bases are TGTGCCAGTAGCACACAGGAGCGTGGCTACACCTTC. This sequence encodes CASSTQERGYTF.

The chain is built from TRBV15 and TRBJ2-2, with 10 bases aligning to TRBD2. The CDR3 runs 17 residues. Germline-derived CDR1 and CDR2 are LNHNV and YYDKDF (reference sequence). V shed 2 bases and J 5 bases; nucleotides not matched to a gene: 8. The CDR3: CATSRFNSGRSTGELFF. Written as DNA, the CDR3 is TGTGCCACCAGCAGATTCAATAGCGGGAGGTCAACCGGGGAGCTGTTTTTT.

This clone was found once. The chain combines TRBV19 with TRBJ2-2; no clear D. The V end was cut by 7 bases, the J end by 3 bases, with 21 bases between. The V gene's germline CDR1 is LNHDA and CDR2 SQIVND (reference sequence). The CDR3 is made up of 17 amino acids. CDR3 sequence: CASNVGSGRAYTGELFF. CDR3 nucleotides: TGTGCCAGTAACGTAGGGTCGGGCCGCGCCTACACCGGGGAGCTGTTTTTT. Using reference TRBV19 and TRBJ2-2 for the parts outside the CDR3, the full variable domain is DGGITQSPKYLFRKEGQNVTLSCEQNLNHDAMYWYRQDPGQGLRLIYYSQIVNDFQKGDIAEGYSVSREKKESFPLTVTSAQKNPTAFYLCASNVGSGRAYTGELFFGEGSRLTVL.

The V and J genes are TRBV2 and TRBJ2-5; D gene uncertain. V lost 0 bases, J lost 1 base, and 9 bases lay in between. From germline, CDR1 is SNHLY and CDR2 FYNNEI. The CDR3 spans 15 residues. CDR3 coding DNA: TGTGCCAGCAGTGAAGCGGAGACCTCCCAAGAGACCCAGTACTTC. This gives the protein CASSEAETSQETQYF.

This sequence joins TRBV5-5 and TRBJ2-7; 11 positions agree with TRBD2. The CDR3 totals 18 residues. Germline V gene lookup returns CDR1 SGHKS and CDR2 YYEKEE (reference sequence). The junction had 12 bases not matched to a gene; V was cut back by 4 bases and J by 0 bases. The CDR3 sequence: CASSVHPTSGTISYEQYF. The CDR3 DNA reads TGTGCCAGCAGCGTCCATCCGACTAGCGGGACCATCTCCTACGAGCAGTACTTC.

CDR3: CASSPPRRADGYTF. As DNA, the CDR3 is TGTGCCAGCAGCCCCCCCCGGCGGGCGGATGGCTACACCTTC. This sequence joins TRBV11-2 and TRBJ1-2; D gene unclear. The V gene's germline CDR1 is SGHAT and CDR2 FQNNGV. The V and J ends lost 5 bases and 6 bases respectively, with 16 bases between them. This CDR3 comprises 14 residues.

The genes are TRBV27 and TRBJ1-2, with TRBD1 matching over 7 bases. Germline V lookup: CDR1 MNHEY, CDR2 SMNVEV (reference sequence). This CDR3 has 14 amino acids. Trimming cost V 6 bases and J 6 bases; bases outside gene matches: 10. CDR3 bases: TGTGCCAGCAGGGTAGCCGGGACAGCAGATGGCTACACCTTC. It yields the protein CASRVAGTADGYTF.

The chain is built from TRBV7-9 and TRBJ2-1; 14 bases map to TRBD2. The length of the CDR3 is 19 residues. Germline CDR1 SEHNR, CDR2 FQNEAQ (reference sequence). V dropped 4 bases and J dropped 0; count of bases not matched to a gene: 8. The CDR3 bases are TGTGCCAGCAGCTCCGTAGAGGGGACTAGCGGGAGCTCCTACAATGAGCAGTTCTTC. Translated: CASSSVEGTSGSSYNEQFF.

V and J are TRBV19 and TRBJ1-4, with D hard to call. The V end lost 5 bases, the J end lost 2 bases, and 6 bases lay between the germline ends. CDR3 length equals 13 residues. The V gene's germline CDR1 is LNHDA and CDR2 SQIVND (reference sequence). The CDR3 coding sequence is TGTGCCAGTAGTGGCCGGACTAATGAAAAACTGTTTTTT. It codes for CASSGRTNEKLFF.

The rearrangement joins TRBV13 to TRBJ2-1; 7 nucleotides align to TRBD1. The CDR3 totals 17 residues. Germline-derived CDR1 and CDR2 are PRHDT and FYEKMQ (reference sequence). The V and J ends lost 5 bases and 8 bases, in that order; junction bases with no gene match: 18. Here the CDR3 reads CASSRGTGADQYDEQFF. Here the CDR3 DNA reads TGTGCCAGCAGCCGGGGAACAGGGGCGGACCAGTATGATGAGCAGTTCTTC.

This rearrangement joins TRBV6-5 to TRBJ1-1, with D maybe TRBD1 (6 bases). Trimming stripped 2 bases from V and 4 bases from J, with 14 bases between. The CDR3 totals 15 residues. Germline-derived CDR1 and CDR2 are MNHEY and SVGAGI. The CDR3 spells CASSYDGQGTTEAFF. DNA of the CDR3: TGTGCCAGCAGTTACGATGGCCAGGGGACCACTGAAGCTTTCTTT.

This clone has a handful of counts. The genes are TRBV29-1 and TRBJ1-1, with D unresolved. Germline V gene data show CDR1 as SQVTM and CDR2 as ANQGSEA. Deletions cut 4 bases from V and 7 bases from J, with 13 bases between. The CDR3 runs to 12 residues. Here the CDR3 reads CSVGTVLGEAFF. The CDR3 coding sequence is TGCAGCGTTGGGACGGTCTTGGGTGAAGCTTTCTTT.